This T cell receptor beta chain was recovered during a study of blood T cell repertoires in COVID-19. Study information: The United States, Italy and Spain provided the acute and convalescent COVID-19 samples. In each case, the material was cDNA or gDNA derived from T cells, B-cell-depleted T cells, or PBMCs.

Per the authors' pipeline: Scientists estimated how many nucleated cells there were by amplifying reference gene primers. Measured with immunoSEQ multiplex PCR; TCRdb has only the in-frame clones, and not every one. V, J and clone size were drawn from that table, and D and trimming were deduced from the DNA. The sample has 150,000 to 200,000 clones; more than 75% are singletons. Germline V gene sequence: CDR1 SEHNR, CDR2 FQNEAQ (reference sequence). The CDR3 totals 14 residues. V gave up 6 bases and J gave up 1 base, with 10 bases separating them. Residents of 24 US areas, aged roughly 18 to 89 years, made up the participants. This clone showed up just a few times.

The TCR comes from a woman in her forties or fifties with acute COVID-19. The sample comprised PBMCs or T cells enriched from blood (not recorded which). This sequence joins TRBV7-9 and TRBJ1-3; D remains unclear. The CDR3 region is CASSRTDSGNTIYF. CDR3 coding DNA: TGTGCCAGCAGTCGCACAGATTCTGGAAACACCATATATTTT. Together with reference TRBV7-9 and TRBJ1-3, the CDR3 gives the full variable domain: DTGVSQNPRHKITKRGQNVTFRCDPISEHNRLYWYRQTLGQGPEFLTYFQNEAQLEKSRLLSDRFSAERPKGSFSTLEIQRTEQGDSAMYLCASSRTDSGNTIYFGEGSWLTVV.